The sequence of this T cell receptor beta chain was determined in a study of blood T cell repertoires in COVID-19. Authors' processing steps: Scientists estimated how many nucleated cells there were by amplifying reference gene primers. Clones were read by immunoSEQ multiplex PCR, and TCRdb kept only the in-frame ones, dropping some. V and J calls and clone size come straight from that table; D and trimming were deduced from the DNA. The sample lists tens of thousands of clones, roughly 86% seen once, with about 6.3% in the top ten. The CDR3 runs to 14 residues. Per the germline V gene, CDR1 is ENHRY and CDR2 is SYGVKD. The junction had 10 bases not matched to a gene; V was cut back by 6 bases and J by 7 bases.

This receptor was taken from a man aged 55 to 70 with active or convalescent COVID-19. Sequencing input: peripheral blood. This chain joins TRBV10-3 and TRBJ2-7; TRBD1 agrees at 9 bases. The CDR3 spells CAIRTGTGSGEQYF. The CDR3 DNA reads as TGTGCCATCAGGACCGGGACAGGGTCTGGGGAGCAGTACTTC.